This is a list of T cell receptor beta chains from one sample in a study of shared clonotypes between healthy human individuals. Data came from immunoSEQ multiplex PCR; TCRdb stores just in-frame clones and leaves some out. The sample lists some 2 million clones; approximately 95% were seen once. What was sequenced was naive CD8+ T cells sorted from blood. All receptors derive from a man aged 18 to 30 in good health. CDR3s include the opening cysteine and the closing phenylalanine or tryptophan. A D gene is named only where the DNA matches it firmly. A row's size may be missing; if present it is once, few, many or a size class.

abundance	v_gene	d_gene	j_gene	CDR3nt	CDR3aa
-	TRBV9	TRBD1	TRBJ1-2	TGTGCCAGCAGCGCCTCCGGGACAGCTACCATTGGCTACACCTTC	CASSASGTATIGYTF
-	TRBV9	-	TRBJ1-1	TGTGCCAGCAGCCCCTCGGGCGAACGGTGGGGGAACACTGAAGCTTTCTTT	CASSPSGERWGNTEAFF
-	TRBV30	TRBD1	TRBJ2-5	TGTGCCTGGAGTGCCGAAGAAACCGGGACAGGGATCGGAGAGACCCAGTACTTC	CAWSAEETGTGIGETQYF
-	TRBV9	TRBD2	TRBJ2-3	TGTGCCAGCAGCGTAGTTACTCCCGAACTAGCGGGAGGGCCCTCAGATACGCAGTATTTT	CASSVVTPELAGGPSDTQYF
-	TRBV7-9	TRBD1	TRBJ1-3	TGTGCCAGCAGCTTACCGACAGGGTACGGAAACACCATATATTTT	CASSLPTGYGNTIYF
-	TRBV5-1	TRBD1	TRBJ2-1	TGCGCCAGCAGCTATCGACAGGGTGGGAACAATGAGCAGTTCTTC	CASSYRQGGNNEQFF
-	TRBV6-1	-	TRBJ1-1	TGTGCCAGCAGTGAAGCTCAGTGGGCCGTAGAGATGAACACTGAAGCTTTCTTT	CASSEAQWAVEMNTEAFF
-	TRBV29-1	-	TRBJ2-1	TGCAGCGTTCCGGGTGGGGAGACGTACAATGAGCAGTTCTTC	CSVPGGETYNEQFF
-	TRBV7-2	TRBD1	TRBJ2-1	TGTGCCAGCAGCCCCTTGACAGGGTTATACAATGAGCAGTTCTTC	CASSPLTGLYNEQFF
-	TRBV5-1	-	TRBJ2-7	TGCGCCAGCAGCTTGTTCCCGGACCAAAGTCCTAAGGAGCAGTACTTC	CASSLFPDQSPKEQYF
once	TRBV10-1	-	TRBJ2-3	TGCGCCAGCAGTGAGGGGGGCGGAAGATTGGGGGATACGCAGTATTTT	CASSEGGGRLGDTQYF
-	TRBV4-1	TRBD2	TRBJ2-1	TGCGCCAGCAGCCTAGCGGGTGGTGGGACAATGACTAGCGGGGGTTCAGGTGAGCAGTTCTTC	CASSLAGGGTMTSGGSGEQFF
-	TRBV5-1	-	TRBJ1-2	TGCGCCAGCAGCTCCGAAGGAGGTTCCTATGGCTACACCTTC	CASSSEGGSYGYTF
-	TRBV7-9	TRBD1	TRBJ2-1	TGTGCCAGCAGCTTTCGGACAGGGAAGAATGAGCAGTTCTTC	CASSFRTGKNEQFF
-	TRBV4-1	TRBD1	TRBJ2-5	TGCGCCAGCAGCCACAGGGGGCAGGAGACCCAGTACTTC	CASSHRGQETQYF
-	TRBV4-1	-	TRBJ1-4	TGCGCCAGCAGCCAACCCCTTAGTGAAAAACTGTTTTTT	CASSQPLSEKLFF
-	TRBV11-2	-	TRBJ2-7	TGTGCCAGCAGCTCCCTCGGGACAATCTACGAGCAGTACTTC	CASSSLGTIYEQYF
-	TRBV7-2	TRBD1	TRBJ2-7	TGTGCCAGCAGCCCAAACTTGTGGGGGTTGGACAGGGGGTACGAGCAGTACTTC	CASSPNLWGLDRGYEQYF
-	TRBV5-1	-	TRBJ2-2	TGCGCCAGCAGCTGGACGCTAGCAGGATACACCGGGGAGCTGTTTTTT	CASSWTLAGYTGELFF
once	TRBV5-4	-	TRBJ1-1	TGTGCCAGCAGCTTGTGGGTGAACACTGAAGCTTTCTTT	CASSLWVNTEAFF
-	TRBV27	-	TRBJ2-7	TGTGCCAGCAGGTCGGTAGGTGACAGCTCCTACGAGCAGTACTTC	CASRSVGDSSYEQYF
-	TRBV28	TRBD1	TRBJ2-3	TGTGCCAGCAGGGACAGGGGGCTTGGCGATACGCAGTATTTT	CASRDRGLGDTQYF
-	TRBV27	TRBD1	TRBJ2-5	TGTGCCAGCAGTCCACGGGACAGTAGATGGGAGACCCAGTACTTC	CASSPRDSRWETQYF
-	TRBV30	-	TRBJ2-2	TGTGCCTGGAGCCTCTCCGGGGGGCCCACCGGGGAGCTGTTTTTT	CAWSLSGGPTGELFF
-	TRBV6-6	-	TRBJ1-2	TGTGCCAGCAGTCGTACAGGGAGCTACACCTTC	CASSRTGSYTF
once	TRBV7-9	-	TRBJ2-7	TGTGCCAGCAGCCCACAATACTTCTACGAGCAGTACTTC	CASSPQYFYEQYF
-	TRBV27	-	TRBJ1-1	TGTGCCAGCAGTTCATTACCTGGAACTGAAGCTTTCTTT	CASSSLPGTEAFF
once	TRBV29-1	TRBD1	TRBJ2-7	TGCAGCGTTACGACAGGGGAGCCCTACGAGCAGTACTTC	CSVTTGEPYEQYF
-	TRBV7-9	TRBD2	TRBJ2-1	TGTGCCAGCAGCCGCCCCATAGCGGGAGTGGATGATGAGCAGTTCTTC	CASSRPIAGVDDEQFF
-	TRBV11-1	TRBD1	TRBJ2-7	TGTGCCAGCAGCTTAGGTCGGACAGGGGGTTGGTACGAGCAGTACTTC	CASSLGRTGGWYEQYF
-	TRBV4-3	-	TRBJ1-5	TGCGCCAGCAGCCAAGATGGGGGGGGAAATCAGCCCCAGCATTTT	CASSQDGGGNQPQHF
-	TRBV9	TRBD1	TRBJ2-1	TGTGCCAGCAGCTCACCCGGGACAGACGTTAATGAGCAGTTCTTC	CASSSPGTDVNEQFF
once	TRBV4-1	-	TRBJ2-4	TGCGCCAGCAGCCAACTCAAAAACATTCAGTACTTC	CASSQLKNIQYF
once	TRBV6-6	TRBD2	TRBJ2-1	TGTGCCAGCAGTTTAGCGGGAGTTATTGGTAGGAATGAGCAGTTCTTC	CASSLAGVIGRNEQFF
-	TRBV7-9	-	TRBJ2-5	TGTGCCAGCAGCTCAAGGCGGTGGGAGGTCCAAGAGACCCAGTACTTC	CASSSRRWEVQETQYF
-	TRBV5-4	-	TRBJ2-5	TGTGCCAGCAGCTTATGGGGGTACGCGGAGACCCAGTACTTC	CASSLWGYAETQYF
-	TRBV10-2	-	TRBJ1-3	TGCGCCAGCAGTCAAGGGGTCGGAAACACCATATATTTT	CASSQGVGNTIYF
-	TRBV28	TRBD1	TRBJ2-1	TGTGCCAGCAGTGAACCGGGGACAGGGGGCCCTAATGAGCAGTTCTTC	CASSEPGTGGPNEQFF
-	TRBV14	-	TRBJ1-3	TGTGCCAGCAGCCCGTGGGGCTCTGGAAACACCATATATTTT	CASSPWGSGNTIYF
-	TRBV29-1	-	TRBJ2-7	TGCAGCGTCGAGGTGCCCAGGTTAGGGACCTACGAGCAGTACTTC	CSVEVPRLGTYEQYF